One and the same sample provided the 10 T cell receptor beta chains below, sequenced in a study of blood T cell repertoires in COVID-19. The assay was immunoSEQ multiplex PCR, and TCRdb's table has in-frame clones only and misses some. The sample comprises 300,000 to 350,000 clones, nearly 90% of which are singletons, and around 0.97% rests with the top ten. The specimen was peripheral blood. Receptors originate from a woman aged 40 to 50 with COVID-19, enrolled during active disease.

The V call is TRBV6-5, the J call TRBJ2-7; D call uncertain. CDR1 and CDR2 from the germline V gene are MNHEY and SVGAGI. The length of the CDR3 is 11 residues. The V end was cut by 8 bases, the J end by 4 bases, with 9 bases between. CDR3 amino acids: CASANPYEQYF. Written as DNA, the CDR3 is TGTGCCAGCGCTAATCCTTACGAGCAGTACTTC.

In this sample, this clone turned up once. The gene calls are TRBV7-2 and TRBJ2-2, with D tentatively TRBD1 (5 bases). Deletions cut 1 base from V and 0 bases from J, with 15 bases between. The CDR3 has 18 residues. Germline V gives CDR1 SGHTA, CDR2 FQGNSA. CDR3 loop: CASSLVLGQGTNTGELFF. In nucleotides, the CDR3 is TGTGCCAGCAGCTTAGTATTGGGGCAGGGCACGAACACCGGGGAGCTGTTTTTT.

This sequence joins TRBV19 and TRBJ1-1, with 9 positions matching TRBD1. The germline V gene has CDR1 LNHDA and CDR2 SQIVND (reference sequence). V shed 8 bases, J shed 7 bases, and the junction held 8 bases outside the gene matches. This CDR3 region has 13 residues. The DNA for the CDR3 is TGTGCCAGTCGAGACAGGGGGTTCGATGAAGCTTTCTTT. Amino acids: CASRDRGFDEAFF.

The chain combines TRBV11-2 with TRBJ2-1; the match to TRBD2 covers 8 bases. The CDR3 totals 16 residues. Trimming at V came to 5 bases and at J to 3 bases, leaving 9 bases not matched to a gene. Germline lookup yields CDR1 SGHAT and CDR2 FQNNGV. DNA for the CDR3: TGTGCCAGCAGCCCTTCTACTAGCGGAGTCTACAATGAGCAGTTCTTC. Its protein product is CASSPSTSGVYNEQFF.

This clone was counted once. The chain joins TRBV6-5 to TRBJ2-5, with 11 bases aligning to TRBD1. Germline CDR1 MNHEY, CDR2 SVGAGI. The CDR3 sequence is 13 residues long. Losses at the gene ends were 6 bases for V and 5 bases for J; bases not matched to a gene: 2. CDR3: CASRGQGVETQYF. The CDR3, as DNA: TGTGCCAGCAGGGGACAGGGGGTGGAGACCCAGTACTTC.

The gene calls are TRBV9 and TRBJ1-1; D gene ambiguous. CDR3 length: 15 amino acids. Germline CDR1 SGDLS, CDR2 YYNGEE. Trimming took 4 bases from V and 4 from J, leaving 17 bases between them. The CDR3 bases are TGTGCCAGCAGCCCGCAGAGGACTTGGGGCACTGAAGCTTTCTTT. Translation: CASSPQRTWGTEAFF. Full variable domain (outside the CDR3, taken from reference TRBV9 and TRBJ1-1): DSGVTQTPKHLITATGQRVTLRCSPRSGDLSVYWYQQSLDQGLQFLIQYYNGEERAKGNILERFSAQQFPDLHSELNLSSLELGDSALYFCASSPQRTWGTEAFFGQGTRLTVV.

This rearrangement joins TRBV28 to TRBJ1-2; D gene ambiguous. V was clipped by 3 bases and J by 4 bases, with 15 bases between them. The CDR3 loop spans 15 amino acids. The germline V gene has CDR1 MDHEN and CDR2 SYDVKM. The CDR3: CASSLNTPRLYGYTF. The CDR3 DNA follows: TGTGCCAGCAGTTTGAATACTCCGCGCCTCTATGGCTACACCTTC.

The genes are TRBV7-2 and TRBJ1-6; 9 nucleotides line up with TRBD1. This CDR3 spans 17 amino acids. Germline V gene sequence: CDR1 SGHTA, CDR2 FQGNSA. The V gene end was trimmed by 5 bases and the J gene end by 10 bases; junction bases not matched to a gene: 15. CDR3 bases: TGTGCCAGCAGCCCCCTCGTGGGGACAGGGTTATCCTCACCCCTCCACTTT. This gives the protein CASSPLVGTGLSSPLHF.

V usage is TRBV2 and J usage is TRBJ2-1; 7 bases match TRBD2. Germline CDR1 reads SNHLY; CDR2 reads FYNNEI. This CDR3 contains 11 residues. V dropped 6 bases and J dropped 12; count of bases not matched to a gene: 5. For the CDR3, the DNA is TGTGCCAGCAGCCCGGGACTACCGCAGTTCTTC. Amino acid sequence: CASSPGLPQFF.

This chain links TRBV11-3 with TRBJ2-5; 7 nucleotides match TRBD2. V lost 5 bases to trimming and J lost 5 bases; unmatched junction nucleotides: 2. The V gene's germline CDR1 is SGHNT and CDR2 YENEEA. CDR3 length: 12 amino acids. Here the CDR3 reads CASSRGGETQYF. The CDR3 DNA sequence: TGTGCCAGCAGCCGGGGAGGGGAGACCCAGTACTTC.